Each of the 22 T cell receptor beta chains below was sequenced from the same sample in a study of Ad26.COV2.S vaccination and SARS-CoV-2 variants. Documented treatment: around 19 received Ad26.COV2.S at low or high dose, single or two shots; five or six received placebo; per-sample allocation not given. Day 63 after the first injection of vaccine or placebo was the sampling time. Generated by immunoSEQ multiplex PCR, the TCRdb table keeps only in-frame clones and is missing some. The sample gives about 350,000 clones, around 88% of which show up once; around 5% is in the top ten. This sample comprised peripheral blood, obtained in a trial of Ad26.COV2.S vaccine versus placebo. The receptors come from a person aged 18-65 years who received the Ad26.COV2.S COVID-19 vaccine or a placebo.

The chain carries TRBV7-2 and TRBJ2-1; D not certain. This CDR3 contains 16 residues. The V and J ends lost 0 bases and 7 bases respectively, with 16 bases between them. CDR1 and CDR2 from the germline V gene are SGHTA and FQGNSA. The CDR3 region is CASSLAKRWVGNEQFF. CDR3 nucleotide sequence: TGTGCCAGCAGCTTAGCGAAGAGGTGGGTTGGAAATGAGCAGTTCTTC.

The chain combines TRBV10-1 with TRBJ2-2; D not resolved. CDR3 size: 13 residues. The V gene's germline CDR1 is WNHNN and CDR2 SYGVQD (reference sequence). V lost 11 bases, J lost 6 bases, and 16 bases lay in between. The CDR3 DNA reads as TGCGCCCGCCTCCCGGGCCGGTCCGGGGAGCTGTTTTTT. This gives the protein CARLPGRSGELFF.

The chain has TRBV6-5 and TRBJ2-2; D ambiguous. From germline, CDR1 is MNHEY and CDR2 SVGAGI. V was cut by 7 bases and J by 0 bases, with 6 bases left in between. The CDR3 extends over 13 amino acids. CDR3 bases: TGTGCCAGCACCAATCCGAACACCGGGGAGCTGTTTTTT. It yields the protein CASTNPNTGELFF.

The chain carries TRBV27 and TRBJ2-2, with a tentative D call TRBD2 (6 bases). V dropped 1 base and J dropped 0 bases, with 9 bases sitting between them. CDR1 is MNHEY, CDR2 SMNVEV, per germline (reference sequence). The CDR3 consists of 16 residues. Here the CDR3 DNA reads TGTGCCAGCAGTTTATTTGCGGGGACGAACACCGGGGAGCTGTTTTTT. Amino acid sequence: CASSLFAGTNTGELFF.

V is TRBV7-2 and J is TRBJ1-3, with 9 nucleotides matching TRBD1. This CDR3 is 15 amino acids long. Trimming removed 6 bases from V and 4 bases from J; junction bases left unmatched: 7. Germline CDR1 SGHTA, CDR2 FQGNSA. Written as DNA, the CDR3 is TGTGCCAGCAGTCGGGACAGGGAGTACGGAAACACCATATATTTT. Its protein product is CASSRDREYGNTIYF.

This sequence joins TRBV7-9 and TRBJ2-7; TRBD1 agrees at 9 bases. CDR1 is SEHNR and CDR2 is FQNEAQ in the germline V gene (reference sequence). This CDR3 has 14 amino acids. V was pared by 5 bases and J by 6 bases, with 8 bases of the junction left unmatched. CDR3 DNA: TGTGCCAGCAGCAGCCGGACAGGGGAGGCCGAGCAGTACTTC. This codes for CASSSRTGEAEQYF.

The V gene is TRBV12-3 or TRBV12-4, the J gene TRBJ1-1; no firm D call. The CDR3 contains 13 residues. V was trimmed by 7 bases and J by 0 bases, leaving 9 bases between them. The CDR3 sequence is CASTKEVNTEAFF. The DNA of the CDR3 is TGTGCCAGCACGAAGGAGGTGAACACTGAAGCTTTCTTT.

This sequence joins TRBV6-5 and TRBJ1-1, with D hard to call. The CDR3 spans 13 residues. CDR1 is MNHEY and CDR2 is SVGAGI in the germline V gene. Trimming removed 7 bases at V and 0 bases at J, with 9 bases between. The CDR3 loop is CASIGGLNTEAFF. CDR3 sequence (DNA): TGTGCCAGCATCGGCGGGCTGAACACTGAAGCTTTCTTT.

The chain links TRBV15 to TRBJ2-1; 10 bases match TRBD2. Germline V CDR1 and CDR2: LNHNV, YYDKDF (reference sequence). Trimming at V came to 0 bases and at J to 7 bases, leaving 12 bases not matched to a gene. CDR3 length equals 18 residues. CDR3 sequence: CATSREWASGGWGNEQFF. In DNA, the CDR3 is TGTGCCACCAGCAGAGAGTGGGCTAGCGGGGGCTGGGGGAATGAGCAGTTCTTC.

This clone appeared many times. The V gene is TRBV6-2 or TRBV6-3, the J gene TRBJ2-3, with TRBD2 identical over 11 bases. Trimming took 0 bases from V and 4 from J; bases not matched to a gene: 0. The CDR3 sequence is 15 residues long. CDR1 MNHEY and CDR2 SVGEGT come from the germline V gene. CDR3 in DNA: TGTGCCAGCAGTTACTCGACTAGCGGGGCAGATACGCAGTATTTT. Encoded protein: CASSYSTSGADTQYF.

V is TRBV16 and J is TRBJ1-1; D remains ambiguous. This CDR3 has 12 amino acids. Per germline, CDR1 KGHSY and CDR2 FQNENV. V was shortened by 6 bases and J by 1 base, with 6 bases between the two germline ends. The CDR3 DNA sequence: TGTGCCAGCAGTCCGGAGAACACTGAAGCTTTCTTT. Its protein is CASSPENTEAFF.

The V gene is TRBV7-9, the J gene TRBJ1-1; D not certain. The CDR3 covers 17 residues. Per germline, CDR1 SEHNR and CDR2 FQNEAQ (reference sequence). Trimming stripped 1 base from V and 1 base from J, with 16 bases between. Here the CDR3 DNA reads TGTGCCAGCAGCTTAGTTTCGAAGGGAAGGAAGAACACTGAAGCTTTCTTT. This sequence encodes CASSLVSKGRKNTEAFF. Drawing the rest from reference TRBV7-9 and TRBJ1-1, the complete variable domain is DTGVSQNPRHKITKRGQNVTFRCDPISEHNRLYWYRQTLGQGPEFLTYFQNEAQLEKSRLLSDRFSAERPKGSFSTLEIQRTEQGDSAMYLCASSLVSKGRKNTEAFFGQGTRLTVV.

This rearrangement joins TRBV29-1 to TRBJ2-7, with 15 positions matching TRBD2. This CDR3 is built from 15 residues. The V segment lost 7 bases and the J segment 2 bases; nucleotides outside the gene matches: 6. The germline V gene encodes CDR1 SQVTM and CDR2 ANQGSEA. CDR3 nucleotides: TGCAGCGCCCAGGGACTAGCGGGAGGCACCTACGAGCAGTACTTC. Translated, it gives CSAQGLAGGTYEQYF.

V gene TRBV18 combines with J gene TRBJ2-5, with a possible D match to TRBD2 (6 bases). The V gene lost 4 bases and the J gene lost 5 bases, with 14 bases spanning the gap. The CDR3 is 14 residues long. Germline V CDR1 and CDR2: KGHSH, LQKENI. The CDR3 region has the DNA TGTGCCAGCTCACGTGGGACTCTGGGGGAGACCCAGTACTTC. This gives the protein CASSRGTLGETQYF.

This chain connects TRBV6-5 to TRBJ2-2; weak D call: TRBD1 (6 bases). V lost 2 bases to trimming and J lost 0 bases, with 10 bases between them. Per the germline V gene, CDR1 is MNHEY and CDR2 is SVGAGI. The CDR3 runs to 16 residues. The CDR3 nucleotides read TGTGCCAGCAGTTACGGTGGGACAACGAACACCGGGGAGCTGTTTTTT. It is translated as CASSYGGTTNTGELFF.

V and J are TRBV28 and TRBJ1-3; no definite D call. Between the trimmed V and J ends, which lost 2 bases and 6 bases, there was a span of 11 bases. Germline CDR1 and CDR2: MDHEN and SYDVKM. The CDR3 extends over 14 amino acids. The CDR3 spells CASSLPDTLNTIYF. In DNA form, the CDR3 reads TGTGCCAGCAGTTTACCTGACACTTTAAACACCATATATTTT.

J is TRBJ2-3 and V is TRBV5-1; D gene ambiguous. V shed 6 bases and J shed 0 bases, with 11 bases lying between them. CDR3 length: 14 residues. The V gene's germline CDR1 is SGHRS and CDR2 YFSETQ. CDR3 protein: CASKKATSTDTQYF. As DNA, the CDR3 is TGCGCCAGCAAAAAAGCGACTAGCACAGATACGCAGTATTTT.

The chain recombines TRBV11-3 with TRBJ2-5; D is ambiguous. The V end was cut by 0 bases, the J end by 3 bases, with 5 bases between. Germline CDR1 reads SGHNT; CDR2 reads YENEEA. CDR3 length: 13 amino acids. The CDR3 sequence: CASSLDGEETQYF. CDR3 nucleotides: TGTGCCAGCAGCTTAGATGGGGAAGAGACCCAGTACTTC.

This clone appeared a few times. This chain joins TRBV7-9 and TRBJ2-1; D is unresolved. The CDR3 spans 15 residues. Germline V gene data show CDR1 as SEHNR and CDR2 as FQNEAQ (reference sequence). Trimming left V 6 bases short and J 0 bases short, with 12 bases between. The CDR3 reads CASSPGLDSYNEQFF. The CDR3, as DNA: TGTGCCAGCAGTCCGGGCCTCGACTCCTACAATGAGCAGTTCTTC.

This clone showed up just once. This chain connects TRBV5-4 to TRBJ2-1, with 12 bases matching TRBD2. The CDR3 contains 19 residues. V shed 0 bases, J shed 0 bases, and the junction held 7 bases outside the gene matches. Germline-derived CDR1 and CDR2 are SGHNT and YYREEE (reference sequence). The CDR3 loop is CASSLVLAGGSSSYNEQFF. CDR3 coding DNA: TGTGCCAGCAGCTTGGTACTAGCGGGAGGTTCGAGCTCCTACAATGAGCAGTTCTTC.

This rearrangement joins TRBV5-6 to TRBJ2-7, with TRBD2 as a possible D gene (6 bases). The CDR3 sequence is 13 residues long. V was cut by 1 base and J by 4 bases, with 9 bases left in between. The germline CDR1 and CDR2 sequences are SGHDT and YYEEEE. In nucleotides, the CDR3 is TGTGCCAGCAGCTTGTATCGGGGGTACGAGCAGTACTTC. This encodes CASSLYRGYEQYF.

V usage is TRBV20-1 and J usage is TRBJ1-1, with D possibly being TRBD1 (6 bases). V was trimmed by 3 bases and J by 0 bases, leaving 14 bases between them. Germline values: CDR1 DFQATT, CDR2 SNEGSKA (reference sequence). The CDR3 has 15 residues. As DNA, the CDR3 is TGCAGTGCTAGTCGGGACAATCTTGTGAACACTGAAGCTTTCTTT. It translates to CSASRDNLVNTEAFF.